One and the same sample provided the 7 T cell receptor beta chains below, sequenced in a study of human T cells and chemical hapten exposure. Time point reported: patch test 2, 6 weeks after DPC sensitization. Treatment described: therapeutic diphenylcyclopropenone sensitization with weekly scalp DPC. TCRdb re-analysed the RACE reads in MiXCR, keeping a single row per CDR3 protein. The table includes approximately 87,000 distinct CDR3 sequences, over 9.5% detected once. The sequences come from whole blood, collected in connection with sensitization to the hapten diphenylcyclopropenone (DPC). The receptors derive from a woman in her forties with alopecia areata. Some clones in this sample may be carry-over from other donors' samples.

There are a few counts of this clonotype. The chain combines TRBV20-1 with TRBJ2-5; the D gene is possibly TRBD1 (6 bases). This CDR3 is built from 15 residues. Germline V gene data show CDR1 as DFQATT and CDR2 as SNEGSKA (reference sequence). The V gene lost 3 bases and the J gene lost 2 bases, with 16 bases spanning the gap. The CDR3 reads CSARAKRQGQETQYF. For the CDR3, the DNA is TGCAGTGCTAGGGCGAAGAGGCAGGGGCAAGAGACCCAGTACTTC.

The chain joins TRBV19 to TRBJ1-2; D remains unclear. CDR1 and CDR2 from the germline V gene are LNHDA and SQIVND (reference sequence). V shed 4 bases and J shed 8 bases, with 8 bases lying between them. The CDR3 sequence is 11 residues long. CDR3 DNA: TGTGCCAGTAGTAACAACTTCGGCTACACCTTC. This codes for CASSNNFGYTF.

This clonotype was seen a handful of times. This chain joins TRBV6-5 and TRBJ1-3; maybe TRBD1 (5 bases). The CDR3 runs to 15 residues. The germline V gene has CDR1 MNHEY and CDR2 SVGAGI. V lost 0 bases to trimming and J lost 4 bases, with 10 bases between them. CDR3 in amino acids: CASSYSGRGGNTIYF. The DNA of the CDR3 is TGTGCCAGCAGTTACTCTGGGAGGGGAGGAAACACCATATATTTT.

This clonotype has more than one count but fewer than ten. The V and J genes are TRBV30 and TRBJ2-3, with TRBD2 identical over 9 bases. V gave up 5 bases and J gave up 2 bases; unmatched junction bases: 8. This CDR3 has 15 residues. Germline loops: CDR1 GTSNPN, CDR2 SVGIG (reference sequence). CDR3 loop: CAWARASGATDTQYF. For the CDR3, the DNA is TGTGCCTGGGCCCGGGCTAGCGGGGCCACAGATACGCAGTATTTT.

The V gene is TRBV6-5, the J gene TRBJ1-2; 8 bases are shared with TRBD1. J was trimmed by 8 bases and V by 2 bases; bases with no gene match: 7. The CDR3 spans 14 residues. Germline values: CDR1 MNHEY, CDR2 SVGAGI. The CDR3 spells CASSYRGQGGGYTF. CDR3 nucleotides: TGTGCCAGCAGTTACCGTGGACAGGGAGGAGGCTACACCTTC.

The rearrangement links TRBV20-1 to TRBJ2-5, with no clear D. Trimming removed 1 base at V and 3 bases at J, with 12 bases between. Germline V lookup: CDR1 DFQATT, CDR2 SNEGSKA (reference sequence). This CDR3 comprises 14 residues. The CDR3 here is CSARVGLSKETQYF. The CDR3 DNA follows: TGCAGTGCTAGAGTCGGCCTGTCCAAAGAGACCCAGTACTTC.

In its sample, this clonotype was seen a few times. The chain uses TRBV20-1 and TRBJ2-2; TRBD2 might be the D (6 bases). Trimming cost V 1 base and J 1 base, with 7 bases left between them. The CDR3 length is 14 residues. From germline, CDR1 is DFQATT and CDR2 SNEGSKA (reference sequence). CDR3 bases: TGCAGTGCTAGAGTGCGGGGGAACACCGGGGAGCTGTTTTTT. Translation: CSARVRGNTGELFF.